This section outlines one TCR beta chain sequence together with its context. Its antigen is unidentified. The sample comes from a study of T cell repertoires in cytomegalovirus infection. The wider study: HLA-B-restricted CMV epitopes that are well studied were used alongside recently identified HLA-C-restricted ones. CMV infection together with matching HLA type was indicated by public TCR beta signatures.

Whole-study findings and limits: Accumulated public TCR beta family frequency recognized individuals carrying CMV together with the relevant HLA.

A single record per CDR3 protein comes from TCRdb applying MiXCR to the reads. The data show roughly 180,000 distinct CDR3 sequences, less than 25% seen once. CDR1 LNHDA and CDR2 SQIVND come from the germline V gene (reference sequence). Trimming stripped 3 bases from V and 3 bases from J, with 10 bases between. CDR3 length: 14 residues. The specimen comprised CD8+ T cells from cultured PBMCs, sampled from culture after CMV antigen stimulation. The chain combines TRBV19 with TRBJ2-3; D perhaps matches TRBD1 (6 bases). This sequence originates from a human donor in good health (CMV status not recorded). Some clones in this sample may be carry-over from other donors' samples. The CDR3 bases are TGTGCCAGTAGTATTGCCGACAGGACAGATACGCAGTATTTT. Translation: CASSIADRTDTQYF. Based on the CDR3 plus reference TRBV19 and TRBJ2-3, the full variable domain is DGGITQSPKYLFRKEGQNVTLSCEQNLNHDAMYWYRQDPGQGLRLIYYSQIVNDFQKGDIAEGYSVSREKKESFPLTVTSAQKNPTAFYLCASSIADRTDTQYFGPGTRLTVL.